This T cell receptor (beta chain) was identified in a study of T cell changes during pregnancy in multiple sclerosis. TCRdb keeps only in-frame clones here, not all; method: immunoSEQ multiplex PCR. The table lists tens of thousands of clones, around 94% of them singletons. The germline V gene encodes CDR1 SGHTA and CDR2 FQGNSA. Trimming removed 5 bases at V and 0 bases at J, with 9 bases between. CDR3 size: 14 residues. The chain combines TRBV7-2 with TRBJ2-3, with D tentatively TRBD1 (6 bases). The origin of this receptor is a female donor with multiple sclerosis, enrolled in a pregnancy study. Sequencing used peripheral blood, obtained in the third trimester of pregnancy. CDR3 region: CASSRGQSTDTQYF. CDR3 nucleotide sequence: TGTGCCAGCAGCCGTGGACAGAGCACAGATACGCAGTATTTT.